These T cell receptor beta chains were read from a single sample in a study of Tregs in tolerant kidney transplant recipients. TCRdb's copy holds only in-frame clones and misses some; the assay was immunoSEQ multiplex PCR. The sample shows some 66,000 clones, 80% to 95% of them seen only once. Source: CD8+ T cells from blood, taken before the transplant. Receptor source: a human donor who received a combined kidney and bone marrow transplant. Both conserved end residues are part of each CDR3. Fields, in order: J gene, CDR3 length, D gene, V gene, CDR3 protein. A D gene is named only where the DNA matches it firmly.

>TRBJ2-4|13|.|TRBV9
CASSGLAKNIQYF
>TRBJ2-1|16|.|TRBV7-6
CASSPLTGVNYNEQFF
>TRBJ2-2|15|.|TRBV9
CASSVFLGGTGELFF
>TRBJ1-2|13|.|TRBV11-3
CASSRGENYGYTF
>TRBJ1-1|11|.|TRBV30
CAWSVGAEAFF
>TRBJ1-5|13|TRBD1|TRBV11-2
CASSQGALQPQHF
>TRBJ2-7|11|TRBD1|TRBV6-6
CATGTAYEQYF
>TRBJ1-2|13|TRBD1|TRBV27
CASSLEQGWGYTF
>TRBJ2-2|15|TRBD1|TRBV2
CAGLLQGTLTGELFF
>.|12|.|TRBV10-2
CASADSRNEQYF
>TRBJ2-2|15|TRBD2|TRBV29-1
CSVELAALNTGELFF
>TRBJ2-6|14|.|TRBV29-1
CSVGEGAGANVLTF
>TRBJ2-7|17|TRBD2|TRBV7-9
CASSLTSGRVSSYEQYF
>TRBJ2-1|15|TRBD2|TRBV27
CASSYLAGYYNEQFF
>TRBJ2-3|15|.|TRBV27
CASSRSLQFTDTQYF
>TRBJ1-3|13|.|TRBV9
CASSASSGNTIYF
>TRBJ2-5|16|TRBD2|TRBV7-2
CASSQGLAGGRETQYF
>TRBJ1-1|15|TRBD1|TRBV6-5
CASSYFRDRDTEAFF
>TRBJ2-7|16|TRBD1|TRBV9
CASSANRDRNPYEQYF
>TRBJ2-1|15|TRBD2|TRBV13
CASSLGRRGDNEQFF
>TRBJ1-5|15|TRBD1|TRBV18
CASSPRQGKNQPQHF
>TRBJ2-7|11|TRBD1|TRBV20-1
CSATTGSEQYF
>TRBJ2-7|15|.|TRBV5-4
CASSPSTGFNELEYF
>TRBJ2-7|14|.|TRBV7-8
CASSLAVRAYEQYF
>TRBJ2-3|17|TRBD2|TRBV4-3
CASSQDRVAGVTDTQYF
>TRBJ1-2|15|.|TRBV15
CATSRGAAISYGYTF
>TRBJ2-3|17|TRBD1|TRBV18
CASSPDRGYGGTDTQYF
>TRBJ2-7|14|TRBD2|TRBV13
CASSPGTSIHEQYF
>TRBJ2-6|18|.|TRBV25-1
CASSEAGLGSSGANVLTF
>TRBJ2-1|14|TRBD2|TRBV11-3
CASIPGGGYNEQFF
>TRBJ1-6|16|TRBD1|TRBV27
CASSLSPTGEYSPLHF
>TRBJ2-7|13|.|TRBV5-6
CASSWRDGDEQYF
>TRBJ2-1|13|.|TRBV14
CASSQDPRAVGFF
>TRBJ1-4|15|.|TRBV7-6
CASSARQVPNEKLFF
>TRBJ1-2|14|.|TRBV7-9
CASSLGEGDRGYTF
>TRBJ1-4|20|.|TRBV4-3
CASSQVVGGQGTATNEKLFF
>TRBJ2-1|12|.|TRBV9
CASSVADNEQFF
>TRBJ2-3|15|.|TRBV28
CASSFLRVGTDTQYF
>TRBJ1-2|15|.|TRBV4-3
CASSQSRDILYGYTF
>TRBJ1-3|12|.|TRBV7-2
CASSYTPNTIYF
>TRBJ2-7|14|.|TRBV18
CASSRTDRPYEQYF
>TRBJ2-1|14|TRBD2|TRBV27
CASGLAGGPNEQFF
>TRBJ2-7|11|.|TRBV5-1
CASSGLHEQYF
>TRBJ2-2|17|.|TRBV7-2
CASSQGGGARVTGELFF
>TRBJ2-7|14|.|TRBV10-2
CASTTGFSSYEQYF
>TRBJ1-3|10|.|TRBV28
CASSEDTIYF
>TRBJ1-2|14|.|TRBV5-1
CASSLAVRNYGYTF
>TRBJ2-3|16|TRBD2|TRBV7-6
CASSPKAGEIVDTQYF
>TRBJ2-6|15|.|TRBV7-9
CASSLREFGANVLTF
>TRBJ1-1|14|.|TRBV7-6
CASSPEVVNTEAFF
>TRBJ2-6|16|.|TRBV4-1
CASSPLGAGGANVLTF
>TRBJ2-2|16|.|TRBV27
CASSLWAGADTGELFF
>TRBJ2-3|16|TRBD2|TRBV7-3
CASSPMGGGAPDTQYF
>TRBJ2-7|14|TRBD2|TRBV6-1
CASRPTGGAYEQYF
>TRBJ1-6|12|.|TRBV28
CASSLNNSPLHF